A selection of T cell receptor beta chains follows, all from one sample in a study of T cells expressing NK-cell markers. TCRdb derives one entry per CDR3 protein from the 5' RACE reads, leaving out DNA. The sample holds roughly 120,000 distinct CDR3 sequences. The specimen sequenced was blood T cells: a sorted CD56 or NKG2C T cell subset, CD4+ or CD8+ T cells, or bulk PBMC T cells (not recorded which). These receptors were collected from a woman between 18 and 70 years old in good health. Both conserved end residues are part of each CDR3.

V	J	CDR3
TRBV4-1	TRBJ2-5	CASSAGPQSSETQYF
TRBV12-3/TRBV12-4	TRBJ1-2	CASSIGQGDGYTF
TRBV7-8	TRBJ2-1	CASSRGEAGGPSDEQFF
TRBV2	TRBJ2-1	CASSRRQGWDEQFF
TRBV5-6	TRBJ2-7	CASGQTYEQYF
TRBV6-5	TRBJ2-1	CASSYGIRGSYNEQFF
TRBV27	TRBJ2-7	CASSSTGQGAWEQYF
TRBV4-3	TRBJ1-1	CASSQDDNRWDTEAFF
TRBV9	TRBJ2-1	CASSPRDNEQFF
TRBV12-3/TRBV12-4	TRBJ2-1	CASSFETSGGNLYNEQFF
TRBV12-3/TRBV12-4	TRBJ2-7	CASSGQTTNYEQYF
TRBV12-3/TRBV12-4	TRBJ2-5	CAITAGDQETQYF
TRBV6-4	TRBJ2-1	CASSAGLSDEQFF
TRBV5-4	TRBJ2-7	CASSLLTSGRAGYEQYF
TRBV20-1	TRBJ2-3	CSAREPTPTDTQYF
TRBV19	TRBJ2-1	CASSAGLAGAGYNEQFF
TRBV12-3/TRBV12-4	TRBJ1-2	CASSPGGIYGYTF
TRBV12-5	TRBJ2-1	CASGLVSGNEQFF
TRBV9	TRBJ2-1	CASIGRSSYNEQFF
TRBV7-6	TRBJ2-1	CASSLKTSGYNEQFF
TRBV20-1	TRBJ1-2	CSARSDRYGYTF
TRBV29-1	TRBJ2-1	CSVEISSGFNEQFF
TRBV19	TRBJ2-1	CASSIRDSLYNEQFF
TRBV27	TRBJ2-2	CASSFAGTGELFF
TRBV19	TRBJ2-1	CASSMETSGGPTYNEQFF
TRBV7-3	TRBJ1-1	CASSDRTGNTEAFF
TRBV9	TRBJ1-2	CASSVAGGPNYGYTF
TRBV5-4	TRBJ2-1	CASSPGHAHEQFF
TRBV4-3	TRBJ2-1	CPSSFRGSVEQFF
TRBV29-1	TRBJ2-1	CSDERGRRNNEQFF
TRBV6-2/TRBV6-3	TRBJ2-5	CASSYEAQETQYF
TRBV12-3/TRBV12-4	TRBJ2-5	CASSLVGRETQYF
TRBV9	TRBJ2-3	CASSVEPDTQYF
TRBV12-3/TRBV12-4	TRBJ1-4	CASRLSEKLFF
TRBV29-1	TRBJ1-1	CSVETGASTEAFF
TRBV12-3/TRBV12-4	TRBJ1-2	CASSSDGSYGYTF
TRBV2	TRBJ2-2	CASSEGFTAPGELFF
TRBV9	TRBJ2-5	CASSLRDRGRETQYF
TRBV20-1	TRBJ2-1	CSLAVVNGIDEQFF
TRBV7-3	TRBJ2-1	CASSQNSYNEQFF
TRBV15	TRBJ2-3	CATRGIGTDTQYF
TRBV12-3/TRBV12-4	TRBJ2-1	CASRGHYNEQFF
TRBV12-3/TRBV12-4	TRBJ2-2	CASTITGELFF
TRBV4-2	TRBJ2-1	CASSLGTGNNEQFF
TRBV29-1	TRBJ2-1	CSVELPPGWRGSNEQFF
TRBV7-9	TRBJ2-1	CASSFGTSGSPYNEQFF
TRBV29-1	TRBJ2-1	CSVVERSYNEQFF
TRBV9	TRBJ2-5	CASSLTRGNQETQYF
TRBV6-5	TRBJ2-5	CASSWGTGLSETQYF
TRBV12-3/TRBV12-4	TRBJ2-2	CASSMSGGAGELFF
TRBV10-3	TRBJ2-1	CAISESGAGFYNEQFF
TRBV12-3/TRBV12-4	TRBJ2-3	CASRVGLAALTDTQYF